This TCR beta chain was captured by sequencing in a study of blood T cell repertoires in COVID-19. At the level of the study: The United States, Italy and Spain were the sources of the acute and convalescent COVID-19 samples. T cells, B-cell-depleted T cells, or PBMCs provided the cDNA or gDNA that served as material.

In the original analysis: Cell counts per sample came from amplifying reference gene primers. TCRdb keeps only in-frame clones here, not all; method: immunoSEQ multiplex PCR. That table furnishes V, J and clone size, whereas the DNA furnished D and trimming. Counted here are approximately 250,000 clones, around 86% occurring once; the ten biggest clones make up roughly 4.9%. Patients in Seattle were enrolled during active infection, then followed longitudinally. The CDR3 is 15 residues long. Germline CDR1 SGHTA, CDR2 FQGTGA. The V end was cut by 5 bases, the J end by 0 bases, with 10 bases between. This chain links TRBV7-3 with TRBJ2-2, with a possible D match to TRBD1 (7 bases). The receptor's source is a woman aged 55-69 years with COVID-19, enrolled during active disease. The source material was peripheral blood. CDR3 protein: CASSIRGANTGELFF. The CDR3, as DNA: TGTGCCAGCAGCATCAGGGGGGCGAACACCGGGGAGCTGTTTTTT.